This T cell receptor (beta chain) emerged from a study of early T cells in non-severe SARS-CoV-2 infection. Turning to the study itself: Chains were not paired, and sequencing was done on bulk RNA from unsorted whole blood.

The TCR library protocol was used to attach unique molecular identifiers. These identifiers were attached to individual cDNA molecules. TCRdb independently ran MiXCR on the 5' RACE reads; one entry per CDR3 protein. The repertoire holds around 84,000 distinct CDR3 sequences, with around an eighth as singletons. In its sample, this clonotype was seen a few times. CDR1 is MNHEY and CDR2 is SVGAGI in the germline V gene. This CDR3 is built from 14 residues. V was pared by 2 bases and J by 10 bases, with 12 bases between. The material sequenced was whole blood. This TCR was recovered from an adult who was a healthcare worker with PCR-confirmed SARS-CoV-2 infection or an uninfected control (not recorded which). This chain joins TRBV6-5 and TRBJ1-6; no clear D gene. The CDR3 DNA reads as TGTGCCAGCAGTTACGAGGGTTTGGGATCACCCCTCCACTTT. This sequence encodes CASSYEGLGSPLHF.